This record concerns one T cell receptor beta chain sequence. The antigen is not known. The data originate from a study of neurological immune-mediated disorders. Regarding the study as a whole: One related-CDR3 cluster, found by phylogenetic grouping, held repertoires of 18 of 34 multiple sclerosis patients and is a possible signature.

The cDNA was synthesized by 5'RACE incorporating 10-nucleotide random UMIs. Every sequencing run drew on 15-18 subjects and yielded over 170 million TCR-beta sequences. TCRdb used MiXCR to reprocess the 5' RACE reads, holding one entry per CDR3 protein. Here the sample spans more than 75,000 distinct CDR3 sequences, roughly 4.8% being singletons. 2 million unsorted PBMCs were stored in RNAlater at -80 °C before RNA extraction. CDR1 and CDR2 (germline): LNHNV, YYDKDF (reference sequence). Trimming cost V 0 bases and J 4 bases, with 13 bases left between them. The CDR3 consists of 16 residues. The chain couples TRBV15 to TRBJ1-5; D might be TRBD1 (5 bases). Sample: PBMCs. This clonotype originated in a woman aged 25 to 39 with multiple sclerosis. CDR3 sequence: CATSRDSDRGNQPQHF. CDR3 DNA sequence: TGTGCCACCAGCAGAGATAGTGACAGAGGTAATCAGCCCCAGCATTTT. Together with reference TRBV15 and TRBJ1-5, the CDR3 gives the full variable domain: DAMVIQNPRYQVTQFGKPVTLSCSQTLNHNVMYWYQQKSSQAPKLLFHYYDKDFNNEADTPDNFQSRRPNTSFCFLDIRSPGLGDTAMYLCATSRDSDRGNQPQHFGDGTRLSIL.